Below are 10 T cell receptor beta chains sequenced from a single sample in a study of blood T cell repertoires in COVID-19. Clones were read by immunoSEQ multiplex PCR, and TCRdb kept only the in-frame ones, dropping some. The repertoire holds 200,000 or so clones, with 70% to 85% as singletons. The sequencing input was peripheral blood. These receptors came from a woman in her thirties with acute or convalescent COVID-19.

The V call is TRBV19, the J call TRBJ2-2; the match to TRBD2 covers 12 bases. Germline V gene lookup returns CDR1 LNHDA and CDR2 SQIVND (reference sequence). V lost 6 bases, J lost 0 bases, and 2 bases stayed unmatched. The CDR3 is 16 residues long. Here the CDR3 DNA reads TGTGCCAGTAGCGGACTAGCGGGAACGAACACCGGGGAGCTGTTTTTT. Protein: CASSGLAGTNTGELFF. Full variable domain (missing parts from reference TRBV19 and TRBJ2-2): DGGITQSPKYLFRKEGQNVTLSCEQNLNHDAMYWYRQDPGQGLRLIYYSQIVNDFQKGDIAEGYSVSREKKESFPLTVTSAQKNPTAFYLCASSGLAGTNTGELFFGEGSRLTVL.

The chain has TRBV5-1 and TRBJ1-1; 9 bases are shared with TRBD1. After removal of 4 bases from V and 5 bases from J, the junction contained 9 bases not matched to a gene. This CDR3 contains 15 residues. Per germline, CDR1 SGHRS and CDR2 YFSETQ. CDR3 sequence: CASSLSGTGRTEAFF. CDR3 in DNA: TGCGCCAGCAGCCTCTCCGGGACAGGGAGAACTGAAGCTTTCTTT. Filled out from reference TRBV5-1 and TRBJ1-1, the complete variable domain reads KAGVTQTPRYLIKTRGQQVTLSCSPISGHRSVSWYQQTPGQGLQFLFEYFSETQRNKGNFPGRFSGRQFSNSRSEMNVSTLELGDSALYLCASSLSGTGRTEAFFGQGTRLTVV.

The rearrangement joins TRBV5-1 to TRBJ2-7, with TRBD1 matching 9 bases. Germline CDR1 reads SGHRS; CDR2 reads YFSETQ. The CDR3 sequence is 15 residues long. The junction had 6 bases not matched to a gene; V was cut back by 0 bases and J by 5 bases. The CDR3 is CASSLEGTGIHEQYF. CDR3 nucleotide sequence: TGCGCCAGCAGCTTGGAGGGGACAGGGATCCACGAGCAGTACTTC.

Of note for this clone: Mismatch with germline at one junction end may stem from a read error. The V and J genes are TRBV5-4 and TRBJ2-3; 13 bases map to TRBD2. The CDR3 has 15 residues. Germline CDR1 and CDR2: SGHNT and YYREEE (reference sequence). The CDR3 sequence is CTSSSGLAGADTQYF. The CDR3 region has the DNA TGTACCAGCAGCTCAGGACTAGCGGGAGCAGATACGCAGTATTTT.

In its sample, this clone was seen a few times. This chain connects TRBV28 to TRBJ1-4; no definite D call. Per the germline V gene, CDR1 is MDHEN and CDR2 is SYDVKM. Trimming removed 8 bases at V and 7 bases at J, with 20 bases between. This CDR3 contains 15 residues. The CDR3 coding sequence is TGTGCCAGCTCCGCCCCCCTCGGGAAGGGTGAAAAACTGTTTTTT. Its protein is CASSAPLGKGEKLFF.

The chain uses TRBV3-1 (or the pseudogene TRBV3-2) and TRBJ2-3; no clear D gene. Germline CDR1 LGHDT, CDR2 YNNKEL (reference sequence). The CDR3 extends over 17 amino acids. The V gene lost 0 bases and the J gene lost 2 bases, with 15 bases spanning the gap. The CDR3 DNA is TGTGCCAGCAGCCAAGATGGAGTACTTCTGTACACAGATACGCAGTATTTT. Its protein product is CASSQDGVLLYTDTQYF.

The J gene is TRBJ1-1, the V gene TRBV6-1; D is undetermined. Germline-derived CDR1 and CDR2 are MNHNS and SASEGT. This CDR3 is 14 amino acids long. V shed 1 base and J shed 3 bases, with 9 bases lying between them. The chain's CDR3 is CASSEGWADTEAFF. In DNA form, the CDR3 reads TGTGCCAGCAGTGAAGGTTGGGCTGACACTGAAGCTTTCTTT.

The CDR3 is CASILKGGGTEAFF. CDR3 coding DNA: TGTGCCAGCATCCTCAAAGGGGGCGGCACTGAAGCTTTCTTT. The chain is built from TRBV5-6 and TRBJ1-1, with 7 nucleotides matching TRBD1. The trim removed 6 bases at V and 4 bases at J, leaving 9 bases unmatched. The CDR3 loop spans 14 amino acids. Germline V CDR1 and CDR2: SGHDT, YYEEEE.

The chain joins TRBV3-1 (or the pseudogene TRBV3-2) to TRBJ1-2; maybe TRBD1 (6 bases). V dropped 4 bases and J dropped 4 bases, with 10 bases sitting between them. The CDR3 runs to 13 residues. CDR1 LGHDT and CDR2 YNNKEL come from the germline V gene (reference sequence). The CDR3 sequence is CASSLTGTYGYTF. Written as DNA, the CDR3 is TGTGCCAGCAGCCTGACAGGTACCTATGGCTACACCTTC.

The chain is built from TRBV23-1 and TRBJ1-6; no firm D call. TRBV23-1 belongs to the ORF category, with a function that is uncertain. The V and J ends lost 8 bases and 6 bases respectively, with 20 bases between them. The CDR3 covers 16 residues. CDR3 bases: TGCGCCAGCGGCGTTCTCAGGTTACTCCTTAATTCACCCCTCCACTTT. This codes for CASGVLRLLLNSPLHF.